Sequencing of this T cell receptor (beta chain) was carried out in a study of cytomegalovirus exposure and HLA in healthy donors. Whole-study results and caveats: In a later analysis, at a false discovery rate of 0.05, roughly 17,000 TCR beta sequences matched HLA alleles. Sequencing likely produced, as an artifact, a cluster of highly shared sequence variants. Most sequenced TCRs were rare (though some public TCRs occurred in many donors). Presence/absence comparisons presumed near-even sequencing depth among donors.

Between the trimmed V and J ends, which lost 2 bases and 5 bases, there was a span of 12 bases. This CDR3 has 14 amino acids. CDR1 and CDR2 from the germline V gene are MNHEY and SMNVEV (reference sequence). With respect to this clone: Antigen: not known.

13 Jbeta primers and 60 Vbeta primers were used for the PCR. The table came from immunoSEQ multiplex PCR; TCRdb's copy has only in-frame clones and leaves some out. The table has 100,000 to 150,000 clones, over 65% seen once. The sample consisted of PBMCs. The sequence was obtained from a woman aged 35 to 49 in good health and CMV-seropositive. V usage is TRBV27 and J usage is TRBJ1-1; possible D gene TRBD1, 5 bases. The CDR3, as DNA: TGTGCCAGCAGTTTAGGTCAGGGATTAACTGAAGCTTTCTTT. Its translation: CASSLGQGLTEAFF.